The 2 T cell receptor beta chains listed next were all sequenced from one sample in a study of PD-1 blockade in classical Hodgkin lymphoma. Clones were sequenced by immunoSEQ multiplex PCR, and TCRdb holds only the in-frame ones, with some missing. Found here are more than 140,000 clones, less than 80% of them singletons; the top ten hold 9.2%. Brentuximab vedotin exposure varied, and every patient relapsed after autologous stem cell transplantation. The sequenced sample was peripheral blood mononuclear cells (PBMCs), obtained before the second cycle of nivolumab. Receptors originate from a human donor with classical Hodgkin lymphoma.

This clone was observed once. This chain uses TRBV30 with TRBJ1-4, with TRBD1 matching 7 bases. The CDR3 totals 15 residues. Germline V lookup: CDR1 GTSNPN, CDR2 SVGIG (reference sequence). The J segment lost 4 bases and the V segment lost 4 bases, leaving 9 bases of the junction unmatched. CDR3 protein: CAWNRWGQRNEKLFF. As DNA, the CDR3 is TGTGCCTGGAATCGATGGGGACAGCGTAATGAAAAACTGTTTTTT. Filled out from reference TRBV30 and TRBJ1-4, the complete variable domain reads SQTIHQWPATLVQPVGSPLSLECTVEGTSNPNLYWYRQAAGRGLQLLFYSVGIGQISSEVPQNLSASRPQDRQFILSSKKLLLSDSGFYLCAWNRWGQRNEKLFFGSGTQLSVL.

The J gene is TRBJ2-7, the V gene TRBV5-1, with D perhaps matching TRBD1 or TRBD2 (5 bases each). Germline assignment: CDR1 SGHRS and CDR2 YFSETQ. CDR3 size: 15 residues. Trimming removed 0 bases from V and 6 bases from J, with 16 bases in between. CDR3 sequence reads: CASSLGGLEGTEQYF. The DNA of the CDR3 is TGCGCCAGCAGCTTGGGAGGGCTAGAGGGGACCGAGCAGTACTTC.